Below, one TCR beta chain is given with its context. Its antigen has not been determined. No qualities accompany the bases; no much larger clone lies one base away. The germline V gene (reference sequence) specifies GTSNPN as CDR1 and SVGIG as CDR2. Including cysteine and phenylalanine, the CDR3 has 15 amino acids. Here the CDR3 DNA is all that survives: 45 bases in frame from base 1. V sheds 3 bases and J sheds 2 bases, leaving 14 bases between their ends. The entry originates in a study of shared clonotypes between healthy human individuals (dated by TCRdb to the early 2020s). Background on the whole study: The cohort included a few men and a couple of women between 18 and 49 years of age. For each donor, CD4 naive and CD4 memory were each given three plates, CD8 naive was given two plates, and CD8 memory was given one plate. To estimate repertoire size and how much clonotype sharing occurs between individuals, the study deeply sequenced the blood TCR repertoires of several healthy adults. Different laboratories and diverse techniques were used to prepare libraries and sequence TCR repertoires, to increase sequencing depth and limit assay-specific biases. Each donor's leukapheresis produced roughly between about 0.8 and 10 billion PBMCs.

For the CD8 naive samples, CD45RO-negative cells were positively selected for CCR7, yielding a CD45RA+CCR7+ population from which TemRA cells were excluded. The donors were healthy, HIV-negative adults with no recently reported acute infections or vaccinations. All donors were Caucasian adults living in Nashville, Tennessee, USA. Blood was obtained by leukapheresis, after which PBMCs were separated by Ficoll-Histopaque density gradient centrifugation and cryopreserved in liquid nitrogen vapor phase. Analytical flow cytometry was used to check the purity and quantity of every magnetically sorted T cell population. Each sorted fraction had its genomic DNA isolated and then quantified by UV absorbance on a Nanodrop 2000c. General conclusions and limits of the study: Sampling was restricted to blood, and TCR repertoires in tissue are likely to differ from TCR repertoires in blood. Pairwise subsampling led to the expectation that sequencing depth would affect the degree of clonotype sharing among donors. Compared with non-shared clonotypes, the clonotypes found in all four sorted-subset donors had higher generation probabilities. Across a handful of donors, approximately 5% of naive CD4, 3% to 3.5% of naive CD8, 2% to 2.5% of memory CD4, and 0.3% to 0.45% of memory CD8 clonotypes were shared. Rarefaction of sorted-subset datasets indicated incomplete sequencing despite the large sequencing depth. Naive subsets generally had larger estimated clonotype richness than memory subsets. The genetic and exposure-history diversity represented was limited by the small number of donors.

TCR CDR3 regions were amplified from genomic DNA by multiplex PCR using the deep immunoSEQ assay. Extracted genomic DNA from each cell subset was distributed evenly across all wells of several immunoSEQ 96-well plates, and each plate was treated as a replicate. For sorted subsets, each replicate PCR was loaded with around 220 ng genomic DNA, equivalent to some 31,000 T cell genomes. Purified libraries were quantified with a Qubit 3.0 fluorometer, sized on a Bioanalyzer 2100, and re-quantified with the KAPA Library Quantification kit. A separate single-read 150-cycle Illumina NextSeq 550 flow cell was used to sequence each immunoSEQ 96-well plate. The study's own analysis went as follows. Because the immunoSEQ output held only junctional sequences and lacked quality scores, the filtering could not match the filtering applied to full-length reads. To assign V/J genes and CDR3, sequences were annotated against IMGT germline references using PyIR, a Python wrapper for IgBLAST v1.9. Reads were filtered out if the reads had weak V/J assignments (E-value above 1e-6), no CDR3, stop codons, out-of-frame junctions, or ambiguous translated residues. V3J clonotypes were defined as sequences sharing the same inferred V gene, J gene, and CDR3 amino acid sequence. To compute the percentage overlap between repertoires, the number of shared unique clonotypes was divided by the size of the smaller repertoire. Repertoire richness was assessed with RTK rarefaction, the Chao1 estimator, and Recon v2.1 estimates of unobserved clonotypes. Generation probabilities for all TCRbeta clonotypes obtained by the gDNA method from four donors were computed using OLGA. TCRdb took over this immuneACCESS table, retaining in-frame rearrangements with V and J assigned. Such tables are incomplete; in checked studies, under half of the missing clones stem from an unresolved V gene, and the remainder is unexplained. The V and J calls and clone size are taken from that table; D and trimming were inferred from the DNA. The sample records nearly 600,000 clones, over 95% of which are singletons. About 0.11% of the sample comes from the top ten.

This receptor was identified in a young woman in good health. Material: naive CD8+ T cells sorted from blood. In light of the paper, this sample's cell subset or site label describes: CD45RA+CCR7+. The chain couples TRBV30 to TRBJ1-5; TRBD1 might be the D gene, on 5 matching bases. The DNA sequence follows: TGTGCCTGGAGCCCGGGGGGTATCGGCAATCAGCCCCAGCATTTT. This yields the protein CAWSPGGIGNQPQHF.